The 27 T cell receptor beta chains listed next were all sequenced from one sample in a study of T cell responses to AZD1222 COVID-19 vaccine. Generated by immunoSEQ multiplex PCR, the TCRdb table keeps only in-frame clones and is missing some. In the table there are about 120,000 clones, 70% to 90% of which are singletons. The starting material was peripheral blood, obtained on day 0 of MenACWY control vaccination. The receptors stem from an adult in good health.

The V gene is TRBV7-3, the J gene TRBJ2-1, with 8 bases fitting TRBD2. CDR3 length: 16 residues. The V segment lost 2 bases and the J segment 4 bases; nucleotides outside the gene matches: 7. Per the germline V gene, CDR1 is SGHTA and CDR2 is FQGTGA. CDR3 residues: CASSLYPRGAYNEQFF. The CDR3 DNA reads TGTGCCAGCAGCTTATATCCGCGGGGGGCATACAATGAGCAGTTCTTC.

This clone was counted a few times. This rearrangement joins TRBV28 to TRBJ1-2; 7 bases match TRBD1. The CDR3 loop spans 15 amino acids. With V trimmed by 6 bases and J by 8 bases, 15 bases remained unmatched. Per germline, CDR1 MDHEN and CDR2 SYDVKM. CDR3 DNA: TGTGCCAGCAGACTTTCCGGGACAGCCTTATTGGGCTACACCTTC. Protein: CASRLSGTALLGYTF.

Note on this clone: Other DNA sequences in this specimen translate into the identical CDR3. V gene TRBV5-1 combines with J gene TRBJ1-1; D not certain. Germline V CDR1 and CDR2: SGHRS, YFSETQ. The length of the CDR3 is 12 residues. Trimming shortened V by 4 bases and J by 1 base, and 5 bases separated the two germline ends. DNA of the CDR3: TGCGCCAGCAGCCGGGGGAACACTGAAGCTTTCTTT. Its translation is CASSRGNTEAFF. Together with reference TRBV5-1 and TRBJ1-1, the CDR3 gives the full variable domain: KAGVTQTPRYLIKTRGQQVTLSCSPISGHRSVSWYQQTPGQGLQFLFEYFSETQRNKGNFPGRFSGRQFSNSRSEMNVSTLELGDSALYLCASSRGNTEAFFGQGTRLTVV.

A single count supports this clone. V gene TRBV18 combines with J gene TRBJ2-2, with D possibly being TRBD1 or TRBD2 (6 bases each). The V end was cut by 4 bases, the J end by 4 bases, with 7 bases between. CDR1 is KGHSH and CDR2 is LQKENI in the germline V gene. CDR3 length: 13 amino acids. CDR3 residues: CASSRGATGELFF. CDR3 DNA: TGTGCCAGCTCACGGGGGGCCACCGGGGAGCTGTTTTTT.

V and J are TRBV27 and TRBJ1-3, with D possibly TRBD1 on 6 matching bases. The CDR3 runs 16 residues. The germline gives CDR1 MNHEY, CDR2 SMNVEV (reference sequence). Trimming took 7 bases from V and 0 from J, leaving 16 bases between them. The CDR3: CASIRTTGSSGNTIYF. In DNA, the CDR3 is TGTGCCAGCATCCGTACGACAGGCTCCTCTGGAAACACCATATATTTT.

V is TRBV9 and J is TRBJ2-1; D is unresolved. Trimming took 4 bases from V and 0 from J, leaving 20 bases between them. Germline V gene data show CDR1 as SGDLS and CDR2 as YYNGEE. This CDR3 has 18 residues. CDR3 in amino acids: CASSPRGLRPSSYNEQFF. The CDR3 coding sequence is TGTGCCAGCAGCCCCAGAGGATTGCGGCCTAGCTCCTACAATGAGCAGTTCTTC.

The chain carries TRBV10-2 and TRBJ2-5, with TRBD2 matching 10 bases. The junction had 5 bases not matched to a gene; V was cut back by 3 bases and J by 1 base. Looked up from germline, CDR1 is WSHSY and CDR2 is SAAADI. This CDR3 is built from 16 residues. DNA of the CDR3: TGCGCCAGCAGTGATCCAGCGGGGGGGTCCCAAGAGACCCAGTACTTC. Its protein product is CASSDPAGGSQETQYF.

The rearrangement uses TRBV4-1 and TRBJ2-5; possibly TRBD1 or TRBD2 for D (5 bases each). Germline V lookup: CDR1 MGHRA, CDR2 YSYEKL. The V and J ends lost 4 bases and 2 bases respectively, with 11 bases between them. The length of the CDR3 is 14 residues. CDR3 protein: CASSPPGGQETQYF. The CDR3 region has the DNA TGCGCCAGCAGCCCCCCTGGGGGTCAAGAGACCCAGTACTTC.

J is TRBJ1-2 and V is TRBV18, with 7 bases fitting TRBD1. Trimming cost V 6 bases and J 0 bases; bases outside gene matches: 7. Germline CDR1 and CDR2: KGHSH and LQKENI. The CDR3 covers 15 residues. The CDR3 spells CASSPGQLANYGYTF. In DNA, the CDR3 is TGTGCCAGCTCCCCGGGACAGCTAGCTAACTATGGCTACACCTTC.

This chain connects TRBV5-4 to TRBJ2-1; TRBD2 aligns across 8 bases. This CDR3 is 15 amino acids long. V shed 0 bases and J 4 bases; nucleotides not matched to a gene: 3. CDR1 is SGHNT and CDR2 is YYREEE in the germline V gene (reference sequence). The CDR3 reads CASSLGAGGYNEQFF. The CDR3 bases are TGTGCCAGCAGCTTGGGTGCGGGGGGTTACAATGAGCAGTTCTTC. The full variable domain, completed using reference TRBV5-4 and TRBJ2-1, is ETGVTQSPTHLIKTRGQQVTLRCSSQSGHNTVSWYQQALGQGPQFIFQYYREEENGRGNFPPRFSGLQFPNYSSELNVNALELDDSALYLCASSLGAGGYNEQFFGPGTRLTVL.

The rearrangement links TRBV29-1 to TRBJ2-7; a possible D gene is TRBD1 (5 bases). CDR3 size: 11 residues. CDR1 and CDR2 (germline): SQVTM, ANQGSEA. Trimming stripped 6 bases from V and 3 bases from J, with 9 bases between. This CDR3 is CSVGHRYEQYF. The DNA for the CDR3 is TGCAGCGTAGGACACCGCTACGAGCAGTACTTC.

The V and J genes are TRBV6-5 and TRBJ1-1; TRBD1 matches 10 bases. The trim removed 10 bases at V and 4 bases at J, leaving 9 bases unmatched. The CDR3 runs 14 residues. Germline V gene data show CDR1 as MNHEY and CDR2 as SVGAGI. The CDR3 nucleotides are TGTGCCATTTCGGACAGGGGGAAGGTCACTGAAGCTTTCTTT. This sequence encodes CAISDRGKVTEAFF.

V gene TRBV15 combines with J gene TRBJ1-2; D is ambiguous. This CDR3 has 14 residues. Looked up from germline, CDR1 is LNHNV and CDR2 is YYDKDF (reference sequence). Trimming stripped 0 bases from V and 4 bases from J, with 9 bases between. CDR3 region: CATSRDLGLYGYTF. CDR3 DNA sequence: TGTGCCACCAGCAGAGACCTTGGACTCTATGGCTACACCTTC.

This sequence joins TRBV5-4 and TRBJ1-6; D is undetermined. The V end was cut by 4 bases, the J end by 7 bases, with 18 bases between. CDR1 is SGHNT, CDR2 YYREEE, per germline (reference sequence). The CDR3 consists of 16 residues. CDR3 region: CASSEIYAGRNSPLHF. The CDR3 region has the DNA TGTGCCAGCAGCGAAATCTATGCGGGGAGAAATTCACCCCTCCACTTT.

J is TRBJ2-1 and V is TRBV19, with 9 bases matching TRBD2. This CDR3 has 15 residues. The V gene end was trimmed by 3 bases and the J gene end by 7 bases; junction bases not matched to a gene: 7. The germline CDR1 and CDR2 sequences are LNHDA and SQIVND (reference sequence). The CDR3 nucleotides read TGTGCCAGTAGTATTCAGGGCGGGGGGGGAAATGAGCAGTTCTTC. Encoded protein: CASSIQGGGGNEQFF. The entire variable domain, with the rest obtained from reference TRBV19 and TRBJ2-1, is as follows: DGGITQSPKYLFRKEGQNVTLSCEQNLNHDAMYWYRQDPGQGLRLIYYSQIVNDFQKGDIAEGYSVSREKKESFPLTVTSAQKNPTAFYLCASSIQGGGGNEQFFGPGTRLTVL.

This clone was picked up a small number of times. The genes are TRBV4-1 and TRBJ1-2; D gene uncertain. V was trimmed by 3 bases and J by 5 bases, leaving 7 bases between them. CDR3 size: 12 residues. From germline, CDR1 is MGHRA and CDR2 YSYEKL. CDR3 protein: CASSHGSYGYTF. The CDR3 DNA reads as TGCGCCAGCAGCCATGGAAGTTATGGCTACACCTTC.

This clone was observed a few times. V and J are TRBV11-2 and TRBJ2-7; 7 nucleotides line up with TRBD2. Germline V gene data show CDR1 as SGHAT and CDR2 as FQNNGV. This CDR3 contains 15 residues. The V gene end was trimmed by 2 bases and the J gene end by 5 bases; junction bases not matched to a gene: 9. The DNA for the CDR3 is TGTGCCAGCAGCTTAACATCGGGGGGTGGGAACGAGCAGTACTTC. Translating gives CASSLTSGGGNEQYF.

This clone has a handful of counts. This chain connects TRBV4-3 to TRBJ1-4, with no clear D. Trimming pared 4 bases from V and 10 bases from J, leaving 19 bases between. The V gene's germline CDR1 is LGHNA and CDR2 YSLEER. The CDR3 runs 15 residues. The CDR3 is CASSPLSSGIGKLFF. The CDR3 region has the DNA TGCGCCAGCAGCCCCCTCTCGTCGGGGATAGGAAAACTGTTTTTT.

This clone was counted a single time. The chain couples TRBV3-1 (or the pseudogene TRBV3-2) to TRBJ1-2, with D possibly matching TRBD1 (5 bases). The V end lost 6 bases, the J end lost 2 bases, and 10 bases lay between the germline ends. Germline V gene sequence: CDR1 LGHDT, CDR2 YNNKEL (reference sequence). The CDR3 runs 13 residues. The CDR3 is CASRSWGNYGYTF. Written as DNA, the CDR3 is TGTGCCAGCAGATCGTGGGGGAACTATGGCTACACCTTC.

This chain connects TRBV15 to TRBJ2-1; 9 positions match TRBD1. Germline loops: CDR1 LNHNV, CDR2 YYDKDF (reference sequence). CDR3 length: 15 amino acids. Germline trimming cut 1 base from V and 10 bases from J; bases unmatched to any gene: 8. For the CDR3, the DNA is TGTGCCACCAGCAGAGCGGGACAGGGAATATTCGAGCAGTTCTTC. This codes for CATSRAGQGIFEQFF.

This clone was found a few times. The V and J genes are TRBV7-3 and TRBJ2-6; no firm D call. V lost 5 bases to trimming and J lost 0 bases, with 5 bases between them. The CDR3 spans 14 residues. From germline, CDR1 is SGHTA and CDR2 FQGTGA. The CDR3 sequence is CASSLSSGANVLTF. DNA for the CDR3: TGTGCCAGCAGCCTCAGCTCTGGGGCCAACGTCCTGACTTTC.

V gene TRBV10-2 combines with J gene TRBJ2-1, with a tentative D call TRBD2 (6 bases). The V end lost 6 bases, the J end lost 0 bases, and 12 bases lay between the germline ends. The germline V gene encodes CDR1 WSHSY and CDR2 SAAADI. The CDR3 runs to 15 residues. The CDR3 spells CASRAGGASYNEQFF. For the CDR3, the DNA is TGCGCCAGCAGGGCGGGCGGGGCCTCCTACAATGAGCAGTTCTTC.

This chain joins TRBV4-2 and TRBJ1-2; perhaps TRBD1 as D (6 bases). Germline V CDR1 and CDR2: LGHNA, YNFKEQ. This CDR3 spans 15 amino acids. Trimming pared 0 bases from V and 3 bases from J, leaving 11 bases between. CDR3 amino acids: CASSQEKGDYYGYTF. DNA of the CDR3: TGTGCCAGCAGCCAAGAGAAGGGGGATTACTATGGCTACACCTTC.

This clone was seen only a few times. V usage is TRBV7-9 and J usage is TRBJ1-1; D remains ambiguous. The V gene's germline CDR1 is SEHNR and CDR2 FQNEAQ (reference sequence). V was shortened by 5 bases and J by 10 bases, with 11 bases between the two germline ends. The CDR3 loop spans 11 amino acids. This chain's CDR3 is CASSPSIGAFF. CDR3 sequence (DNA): TGTGCCAGCAGCCCCTCTATCGGAGCTTTCTTT.

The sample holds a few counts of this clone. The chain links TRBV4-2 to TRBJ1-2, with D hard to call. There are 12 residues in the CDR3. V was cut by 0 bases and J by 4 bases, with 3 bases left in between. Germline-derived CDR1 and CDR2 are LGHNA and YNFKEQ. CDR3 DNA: TGTGCCAGCAGCCAAGAGCTCTATGGCTACACCTTC. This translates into CASSQELYGYTF.

The CDR3 region has the DNA TGTGCCAGCAGCTCCCTACCCATTATGGCAGCTTTCTTT. This translates into CASSSLPIMAAFF. The chain employs TRBV5-8 and TRBJ1-1; D remains ambiguous. CDR1 and CDR2 (germline): SGHTS, YDEGEE. The ends were cut back, 3 bases at V and 10 bases at J, with 16 bases in the middle. The CDR3 has 13 amino acids. The full variable domain, completed using reference TRBV5-8 and TRBJ1-1, is EAGVTQSPTHLIKTRGQQATLRCSPISGHTSVYWYQQALGLGLQFLLWYDEGEERNRGNFPPRFSGRQFPNYSSELNVNALELEDSALYLCASSSLPIMAAFFGQGTRLTVV.

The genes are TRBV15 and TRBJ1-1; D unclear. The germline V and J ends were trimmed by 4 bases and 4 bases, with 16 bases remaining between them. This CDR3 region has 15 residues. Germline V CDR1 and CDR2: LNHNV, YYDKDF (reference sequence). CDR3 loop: CATSIYSGSGTEAFF. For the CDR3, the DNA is TGTGCCACCAGCATTTACTCCGGGAGCGGCACTGAAGCTTTCTTT.